This record concerns one T cell receptor (beta chain) sequence. This entry is derived from a study of blood T cell repertoires in COVID-19. Study information: Sites across the United States, Italy and Spain contributed samples from acute and convalescent COVID-19. The cDNA or gDNA used as material had been derived from T cells, B-cell-depleted T cells, or PBMCs.

This CDR3 is built from 19 residues. The V gene end was trimmed by 0 bases and the J gene end by 4 bases; junction bases not matched to a gene: 14. Germline V gene data show CDR1 as SGHRS and CDR2 as YFSETQ. Enrolled through a virtual design, the participants were between roughly 18 and 100 years of age and came from roughly 22 US areas. Exposed participants came across a COVID-19 case within 2 weeks before study entry. Data came from immunoSEQ multiplex PCR; TCRdb stores just in-frame clones and leaves some out. The sample holds hundreds of thousands of clones; 85% are singletons and the top ten take 1.9%.

This chain joins TRBV5-1 and TRBJ2-1; 9 nucleotides match TRBD1. The sequence came from a woman in her thirties who had been exposed to COVID-19. Material: PBMCs or T cells enriched from blood (not recorded which). The DNA for the CDR3 is TGCGCCAGCAGCTTGGCCGGGACAGGGATAAGCGGGGCGTACAATGAGCAGTTCTTC. Translated, it gives CASSLAGTGISGAYNEQFF.